Following are 30 T cell receptor beta chains from one sample sequenced in a study of beta chain features in type 1 diabetes. Findings of the study overall: Moderate but significant shortening of TCRB CDR3s was recorded in all four CD4+ subsets from Type 1 diabetes patients.

Reverse transcription of all isolated RNA meant that expressed TCRB transcripts were sequenced. Sequencing was performed with immunoSEQ multiplex PCR; in TCRdb, only in-frame clones are kept and a portion is missing. The sample has 640,000 or so clones, roughly 13% seen once. No antigen has been identified for these receptors. Input material: naive CD4+ T cells from blood. These receptors originate from a man aged 18 to 29 with type 1 diabetes.

The table lists this clone with a few counts. The chain combines TRBV21-1 with TRBJ2-3; the DNA was not used to check the table's D call, TRBD2. TRBV21-1 is labeled a pseudogene. This CDR3 spans 15 amino acids. DNA for the CDR3: TGTGCCAGCAGCAAAATCTCGGGGGACACAGATACGCAGTATTTT. This encodes CASSKISGDTDTQYF.

The CDR3 DNA reads TGTGCCAGCAGCCCCCCTACGGTCTCTGGAAACACCATATATTTT. It yields the protein CASSPPTVSGNTIYF. The chain joins TRBV9 to TRBJ1-3; D unclear. Germline loops: CDR1 SGDLS, CDR2 YYNGEE. The CDR3 is made up of 15 amino acids. V lost 4 bases to trimming and J lost 0 bases, with 11 bases between them.

This clone was detected only a few times. The rearrangement joins TRBV27 to TRBJ2-4; no clear D gene. The CDR3 is 14 residues long. V gave up 2 bases and J gave up 10 bases, with 15 bases separating them. Germline CDR1 is MNHEY and CDR2 is SMNVEV (reference sequence). CDR3 residues: CASSLGPPQTIQYF. The DNA for the CDR3 is TGTGCCAGCAGTTTAGGGCCGCCGCAGACTATTCAGTACTTC.

This clone was recorded a few times. The chain links TRBV7-2 to TRBJ2-2; 7 nucleotides line up with TRBD1. Germline loops: CDR1 SGHTA, CDR2 FQGNSA. Trimming removed 5 bases from V and 6 bases from J; junction bases left unmatched: 9. The CDR3 extends over 15 amino acids. The CDR3 region has the DNA TGTGCCAGCAGCCCCCGGACAGGCTTGCCCGGGGAGCTGTTTTTT. Its translation is CASSPRTGLPGELFF.

This clone showed up just a few times. V and J are TRBV29-1 and TRBJ1-1; 7 nucleotides agree with TRBD1. Germline CDR1 is SQVTM and CDR2 is ANQGSEA. The CDR3 sequence is 13 residues long. V shed 6 bases and J 8 bases; nucleotides not matched to a gene: 12. The CDR3: CSVRPPGGGEAFF. The CDR3 nucleotides are TGCAGCGTCCGACCCCCGGGAGGGGGCGAAGCTTTCTTT.

In its sample, this clone was seen a few times. This rearrangement joins TRBV9 to TRBJ1-2; 7 bases map to TRBD1. The V segment lost 3 bases and the J segment 4 bases; nucleotides outside the gene matches: 6. CDR1 SGDLS and CDR2 YYNGEE come from the germline V gene. The CDR3 sequence is 14 residues long. The CDR3 DNA sequence: TGTGCCAGCAGCGACCGGGACAGCCTCTATGGCTACACCTTC. Protein product: CASSDRDSLYGYTF.

V gene TRBV10-3 combines with J gene TRBJ2-2; 8 positions match TRBD1. CDR1 and CDR2 from the germline V gene are ENHRY and SYGVKD. V lost 8 bases, J lost 4 bases, and 9 bases stayed unmatched. CDR3 length: 15 amino acids. The CDR3 region is CAIPTGQGVTGELFF. CDR3 DNA sequence: TGTGCCATCCCGACCGGACAGGGTGTCACCGGGGAGCTGTTTTTT.

V gene TRBV30 combines with J gene TRBJ1-2; the D is unclear. Germline V lookup: CDR1 GTSNPN, CDR2 SVGIG (reference sequence). This CDR3 has 12 residues. V was shortened by 2 bases and J by 3 bases, with 7 bases between the two germline ends. The CDR3 region has the DNA TGTGCCTGGAGTTACGCCGACTATGGCTACACCTTC. As protein: CAWSYADYGYTF.

In regard to this clone: The identical CDR3 is also encoded by other nucleotide sequences in the sample. The rearrangement uses TRBV18 and TRBJ2-5; no definite D call. The V gene's germline CDR1 is KGHSH and CDR2 LQKENI. With 2 bases removed from V and 0 bases from J, the gap between germline ends came to 1 base. CDR3 length: 12 amino acids. The DNA for the CDR3 is TGTGCCAGCTCACCAAACCAAGAGACCCAGTACTTC. Amino acid sequence: CASSPNQETQYF.

J is TRBJ1-4 and V is TRBV5-1, with 7 bases identical to TRBD1. J lost 0 bases, V lost 4 bases, and 9 bases had no gene match. This CDR3 comprises 17 residues. Germline CDR1 reads SGHRS; CDR2 reads YFSETQ. CDR3 nucleotides: TGCGCCAGCAGCCCACCGACAGGGACCTCAACTAATGAAAAACTGTTTTTT. This encodes CASSPPTGTSTNEKLFF.

This rearrangement joins TRBV9 to TRBJ2-1; 11 bases are a match to TRBD1. This CDR3 contains 15 residues. CDR1 and CDR2 (germline): SGDLS, YYNGEE. Trimming at V came to 2 bases and at J to 8 bases, leaving 6 bases not matched to a gene. In DNA, the CDR3 is TGTGCCAGCAGCGTGGACAGGGGGCTTGTAGATGAGCAGTTCTTC. Its protein is CASSVDRGLVDEQFF.

This clone was observed a handful of times. This chain connects TRBV7-9 to TRBJ2-7; D is undetermined. V dropped 1 base and J dropped 0 bases, with 10 bases sitting between them. CDR3 length: 15 residues. Germline V lookup: CDR1 SEHNR, CDR2 FQNEAQ (reference sequence). This CDR3 is CASSLDGSSSYEQYF. The CDR3 nucleotides are TGTGCCAGCAGCTTAGATGGGTCAAGCTCCTACGAGCAGTACTTC.

The sample holds a few counts of this clone. The chain uses TRBV5-1 and TRBJ2-1, with a tentative D call TRBD2 (6 bases). The CDR3 is 15 amino acids. Germline values: CDR1 SGHRS, CDR2 YFSETQ. Trimming pared 4 bases from V and 6 bases from J, leaving 17 bases between. The CDR3 region has the DNA TGCGCCAGCAGCCCCATATTGGGGGGTAGCAATGAGCAGTTCTTC. This gives the protein CASSPILGGSNEQFF.

This clone was counted only a few times. V gene TRBV30 combines with J gene TRBJ2-7; 7 nucleotides match TRBD2. This CDR3 comprises 12 residues. Trimming at V came to 7 bases and at J to 2 bases, leaving 5 bases not matched to a gene. The V gene's germline CDR1 is GTSNPN and CDR2 SVGIG (reference sequence). The CDR3 reads CASSGVAYEQYF. DNA of the CDR3: TGTGCCTCCAGCGGGGTCGCCTACGAGCAGTACTTC. Drawing the rest from reference TRBV30 and TRBJ2-7, the complete variable domain is SQTIHQWPATLVQPVGSPLSLECTVEGTSNPNLYWYRQAAGRGLQLLFYSVGIGQISSEVPQNLSASRPQDRQFILSSKKLLLSDSGFYLCASSGVAYEQYFGPGTRLTVT.

This clone was counted only a few times. The chain joins TRBV30 to TRBJ2-2; no clear D gene. V was shortened by 0 bases and J by 1 base, with 3 bases between the two germline ends. This CDR3 contains 13 residues. Looked up from germline, CDR1 is GTSNPN and CDR2 is SVGIG (reference sequence). CDR3 in amino acids: CAWSVKNTGELFF. DNA for the CDR3: TGTGCCTGGAGTGTGAAGAACACCGGGGAGCTGTTTTTT.

This clone showed up many times. The V and J genes are TRBV21-1 and TRBJ2-5; the table assigns TRBD2, which was not confirmed against the DNA. TRBV21-1 is a recognized pseudogene. This CDR3 has 12 residues. The CDR3 spells CASSKGLAGDYF. For the CDR3, the DNA is TGTGCCAGCAGCAAAGGACTAGCGGGGGACTACTTC.

This clone came up a few times. The chain recombines TRBV19 with TRBJ1-1; TRBD1 matches at 7 bases. V shed 5 bases and J 6 bases; nucleotides not matched to a gene: 9. The CDR3 contains 14 residues. Germline values: CDR1 LNHDA, CDR2 SQIVND (reference sequence). The CDR3 coding sequence is TGTGCCAGTAGTGTCGGGACAGAAGGGCCTGAAGCTTTCTTT. Its protein product is CASSVGTEGPEAFF.

This clone was seen only a few times. V usage is TRBV27 and J usage is TRBJ2-3; no clear D. The CDR3 extends over 11 amino acids. Trimming cost V 7 bases and J 6 bases, with 8 bases left between them. From germline, CDR1 is MNHEY and CDR2 SMNVEV (reference sequence). The CDR3 coding sequence is TGTGCCAGCACGGCGTTGGATACGCAGTATTTT. Protein sequence: CASTALDTQYF.

The rearrangement joins TRBV6-5 to TRBJ1-2, with D tentatively TRBD1 (5 bases). Germline-derived CDR1 and CDR2 are MNHEY and SVGAGI. This CDR3 has 14 amino acids. V was pared by 0 bases and J by 4 bases, with 9 bases between. The CDR3 DNA follows: TGTGCCAGCAGTTACTCAGGGGACGCCTATGGCTACACCTTC. This gives the protein CASSYSGDAYGYTF.

The genes are TRBV7-2 and TRBJ2-1; 8 bases map to TRBD2. This CDR3 is 17 amino acids long. V trimming: 0 bases; J trimming: 5 bases; junction bases outside the gene matches: 9. Germline CDR1 reads SGHTA; CDR2 reads FQGNSA. The CDR3: CASSLAVGGGTNNEQFF. CDR3 nucleotide sequence: TGTGCCAGCAGCTTAGCGGTGGGCGGGGGGACTAACAATGAGCAGTTCTTC.

V gene TRBV6-5 combines with J gene TRBJ2-1, with D possibly TRBD1 on 8 matching bases. The V end was cut by 9 bases, the J end by 7 bases, with 19 bases between. This CDR3 region has 14 residues. CDR1 and CDR2 from the germline V gene are MNHEY and SVGAGI. CDR3 amino acids: CASPPGQGLNEQFF. In DNA form, the CDR3 reads TGTGCCAGTCCTCCCGGACAGGGACTAAATGAGCAGTTCTTC.

The CDR3 loop is CASAAGGYNNEQFF. The CDR3 DNA reads TGTGCCAGCGCAGCGGGGGGCTACAACAATGAGCAGTTCTTC. V usage is TRBV5-5 and J usage is TRBJ2-1; 9 bases map to TRBD2. CDR3 size: 14 residues. Germline loops: CDR1 SGHKS, CDR2 YYEKEE (reference sequence). Trimming cost V 7 bases and J 5 bases; bases outside gene matches: 7.

This clone has more than one count but fewer than ten. The CDR3 DNA is TGTGCTACGACCCCAGGTACCCTCTTGTACGAGCAGTACTTC. It codes for CATTPGTLLYEQYF. The chain links TRBV28 to TRBJ2-7; D uncertain. This CDR3 is 14 amino acids long. Germline V CDR1 and CDR2: MDHEN, SYDVKM.

The chain couples TRBV29-1 to TRBJ1-2; D possibly corresponds to TRBD1 (5 bases). Germline CDR1 reads SQVTM; CDR2 reads ANQGSEA. CDR3 size: 18 residues. Trimming pared 3 bases from V and 1 base from J, leaving 24 bases between. DNA of the CDR3: TGCAGCGTTGAGAATGGGGGTGAGGCAGTAGCACTTAACTATGGCTACACCTTC. Translating gives CSVENGGEAVALNYGYTF.

This clone showed up just a few times. The chain employs TRBV6-1 and TRBJ1-5; TRBD1 matches at 7 bases. Germline CDR1 MNHNS, CDR2 SASEGT. The CDR3 is 14 amino acids. With V trimmed by 8 bases and J by 2 bases, 6 bases remained unmatched. CDR3: CASGDRARNQPQHF. The CDR3 DNA follows: TGTGCCAGCGGCGACAGGGCGCGCAATCAGCCCCAGCATTTT.

This clone was observed a handful of times. CDR3: CASRTSAETQYF. The CDR3 nucleotides are TGTGCCAGCAGGACTAGCGCGGAGACCCAGTACTTC. This rearrangement joins TRBV6-5 to TRBJ2-5, with 8 bases matching TRBD2. Unmatched junction bases numbered 2, after V lost 6 bases and J lost 5 bases. Germline V lookup: CDR1 MNHEY, CDR2 SVGAGI. The CDR3 consists of 12 residues.

The V gene is TRBV4-1, the J gene TRBJ2-4; D gene ambiguous. Germline V gene data show CDR1 as MGHRA and CDR2 as YSYEKL. The V end was cut by 1 base, the J end by 1 base, with 11 bases between. The CDR3 is 16 residues long. The CDR3 here is CASSQVTSLAKNIQYF. The CDR3 DNA reads as TGCGCCAGCAGCCAAGTTACAAGTCTGGCCAAAAACATTCAGTACTTC.

V gene TRBV5-1 combines with J gene TRBJ2-2, with TRBD1 matching 9 bases. This CDR3 has 14 amino acids. Losses at the gene ends were 4 bases for V and 7 bases for J; bases not matched to a gene: 5. Germline CDR1 is SGHRS and CDR2 is YFSETQ. CDR3 nucleotides: TGCGCCAGCAGCCTGGGGACAGGGAACGGGGAGCTGTTTTTT. Translation gives CASSLGTGNGELFF.

There are a few counts of this clone. The chain employs TRBV18 and TRBJ1-1, with D uncertain. Germline values: CDR1 KGHSH, CDR2 LQKENI. The V and J ends lost 0 bases and 6 bases respectively, with 17 bases between them. The length of the CDR3 is 16 residues. In nucleotides, the CDR3 is TGTGCCAGCTCACCACCGAGTCCCCGTACCCTCCCTGAAGCTTTCTTT. It encodes CASSPPSPRTLPEAFF.

This chain links TRBV7-2 with TRBJ2-1, with unresolved D. Germline V lookup: CDR1 SGHTA, CDR2 FQGNSA. This CDR3 has 15 amino acids. Trimming cost V 1 base and J 4 bases, with 11 bases left between them. The CDR3 sequence is CASSLVGSEYNEQFF. DNA of the CDR3: TGTGCCAGCAGCTTAGTAGGATCGGAATACAATGAGCAGTTCTTC.